In its sample, the clone carrying this T cell receptor (beta chain) was seen a few times. For the second PCR, which ran for roughly 6 to 11 cycles, a sample-barcoded 5' primer and a J-beta primer mix were used. TCRdb independently ran MiXCR on the 5' RACE reads; one entry per CDR3 protein. The sample consists of around 850,000 distinct CDR3 sequences, about 36% of them appearing once. This sample is part of a study of blood T cells in healthy people across ages. The sample was blood. The receptor was isolated from a man between 18 and 29 years old in good health.

The CDR3 sequence is CASRGESGEAFF. In nucleotides, the CDR3 is TGCGCCAGCAGGGGTGAGTCCGGTGAAGCTTTCTTT. This chain uses TRBV5-1 with TRBJ1-1; D is unclear. V lost 5 bases and J 7 bases, leaving 12 bases between the germline ends. Germline assignment: CDR1 SGHRS and CDR2 YFSETQ. CDR3 size: 12 residues.